Below are 10 T cell receptor beta chains sequenced from a single sample in a study of blood T cell repertoires in COVID-19. TCRdb's copy holds only in-frame clones and misses some; the assay was immunoSEQ multiplex PCR. In the table there are hundreds of thousands of clones, roughly 85% of which are singletons. The specimen sequenced was PBMCs or T cells enriched from blood (not recorded which). These receptors all stem from a man aged 35-49 years who had been exposed to COVID-19.

The chain employs TRBV27 and TRBJ1-5, with D possibly matching TRBD1 (6 bases). Germline V gene lookup returns CDR1 MNHEY and CDR2 SMNVEV (reference sequence). Trimming took off 2 bases at V and 3 bases at J, with 14 bases between the two ends. The CDR3 runs 16 residues. The CDR3 coding sequence is TGTGCCAGCAGTTTAAAGGCCGGACAGTACAATCAGCCCCAGCATTTT. It translates to CASSLKAGQYNQPQHF.

V is TRBV9 and J is TRBJ1-1; TRBD1 matches at 8 bases. Germline loops: CDR1 SGDLS, CDR2 YYNGEE. This CDR3 comprises 15 residues. V lost 3 bases, J lost 1 base, and 5 bases stayed unmatched. The CDR3 DNA follows: TGTGCCAGCAGCGCTAGACAGGGGAGGAACACTGAAGCTTTCTTT. Translation: CASSARQGRNTEAFF.

V is TRBV2 and J is TRBJ1-2, with D possibly TRBD1 on 6 matching bases. Germline V gene sequence: CDR1 SNHLY, CDR2 FYNNEI. There are 13 residues in the CDR3. With 4 bases removed from V and 6 bases from J, the gap between germline ends came to 12 bases. The CDR3 is CASSGQVINGYTF. The CDR3 DNA reads TGTGCCAGCAGTGGACAGGTTATAAATGGCTACACCTTC. The full variable domain, with the rest looked up from reference TRBV2 and TRBJ1-2, is EPEVTQTPSHQVTQMGQEVILRCVPISNHLYFYWYRQILGQKVEFLVSFYNNEISEKSEIFDDQFSVERPDGSNFTLKIRSTKLEDSAMYFCASSGQVINGYTFGSGTRLTVV.

This sequence joins TRBV19 and TRBJ1-2; the D gene is possibly TRBD1 (6 bases). Germline CDR1 is LNHDA and CDR2 is SQIVND (reference sequence). There are 11 residues in the CDR3. The V end was cut by 6 bases, the J end by 8 bases, with 10 bases between. This CDR3 reads CASSPGVGYTF. The CDR3, as DNA: TGTGCCAGTAGCCCAGGGGTCGGCTACACCTTC. Variable domain in full (rest from reference TRBV19 and TRBJ1-2): DGGITQSPKYLFRKEGQNVTLSCEQNLNHDAMYWYRQDPGQGLRLIYYSQIVNDFQKGDIAEGYSVSREKKESFPLTVTSAQKNPTAFYLCASSPGVGYTFGSGTRLTVV.

This chain links TRBV27 with TRBJ2-1; D remains ambiguous. Trimming shortened V by 3 bases and J by 4 bases, and 13 bases separated the two germline ends. Germline V CDR1 and CDR2: MNHEY, SMNVEV (reference sequence). CDR3 length: 15 residues. This chain's CDR3 is CASSFSSVVYNEQFF. In DNA form, the CDR3 reads TGTGCCAGCAGTTTCTCTTCGGTTGTATACAATGAGCAGTTCTTC.

This chain links TRBV18 with TRBJ2-7, with a possible D match to TRBD2 (5 bases). The length of the CDR3 is 14 residues. The V end lost 2 bases, the J end lost 2 bases, and 10 bases lay between the germline ends. Germline V lookup: CDR1 KGHSH, CDR2 LQKENI. The CDR3 DNA follows: TGTGCCAGCTCACCAAAAAGCGGAACCTACGAGCAGTACTTC. This codes for CASSPKSGTYEQYF.

The chain uses TRBV5-1 and TRBJ2-1; 11 bases fit TRBD2. The CDR3 sequence is 17 residues long. Germline trimming cut 5 bases from V and 6 bases from J; bases unmatched to any gene: 13. CDR1 is SGHRS and CDR2 is YFSETQ in the germline V gene. The CDR3 DNA is TGCGCCAGCAGAGATCGGTCGGCTAGCGGGAGGATCAATGAGCAGTTCTTC. Amino acid sequence: CASRDRSASGRINEQFF.

This clone was observed a handful of times. The chain recombines TRBV30 with TRBJ2-1; D is uncertain. Trimming removed 4 bases from V and 10 bases from J, with 17 bases in between. This CDR3 comprises 13 residues. Germline CDR1 reads GTSNPN; CDR2 reads SVGIG (reference sequence). CDR3 sequence: CAWTFRVGHEQFF. DNA of the CDR3: TGTGCCTGGACCTTTCGGGTGGGTCACGAGCAGTTCTTC.

The chain has TRBV7-2 and TRBJ2-3, with 12 bases matching TRBD2. Per the germline V gene, CDR1 is SGHTA and CDR2 is FQGNSA. CDR3 length: 14 amino acids. V was pared by 3 bases and J by 7 bases, with 2 bases of the junction left unmatched. The CDR3: CASSFLAGGNTQYF. Here the CDR3 DNA reads TGTGCCAGCAGCTTTCTAGCGGGAGGGAATACGCAGTATTTT.

The rearrangement uses TRBV2 and TRBJ2-2, with D perhaps matching TRBD2 (6 bases). The CDR3 sequence is 14 residues long. V lost 4 bases and J lost 3, with 9 bases in between. Germline V gene data show CDR1 as SNHLY and CDR2 as FYNNEI. The CDR3 protein is CASSGRGHTGELFF. DNA of the CDR3: TGTGCCAGCAGTGGGCGGGGACACACCGGGGAGCTGTTTTTT.